This entry concerns a single T cell receptor (beta chain). Its antigen remains unknown. In TCRdb, the reads were re-called with MiXCR into one record per CDR3 protein. The data show hundreds of thousands of distinct CDR3 sequences, roughly a third seen once. This sample was included in a study of T cell repertoires in cytomegalovirus infection. The overall study: In the study, CMV epitopes included recently identified HLA-C-restricted and well-studied HLA-B-restricted ones. Indications came from public TCR beta signatures; they pointed to CMV infection and to a matching HLA type.

The CDR3 is 13 residues long. V trimming: 1 base; J trimming: 4 bases; junction bases outside the gene matches: 1. CDR1 is SGHRS, CDR2 YFSETQ, per germline. General observations from the study: In two of eight donors, the top clonotype was HLA-C-restricted CMV-specific. Identification of carriers of CMV plus the relevant HLA was achieved through cumulative public TCR beta family frequency.

This material consisted of cultured PBMCs, taken from culture after CMV antigen stimulation. The clonotype comes from a human donor in good health (CMV status not recorded). Some clones in this sample may be carry-over from other donors' samples. This rearrangement joins TRBV5-1 to TRBJ1-1; TRBD1 matches 7 bases. The CDR3 nucleotides are TGCGCCAGCAGCTTGTACAGGGGCACTGAAGCTTTCTTT. It specifies CASSLYRGTEAFF.